This record covers a single T cell receptor (beta chain). It has no known antigen specificity. Per-base quality was not reported, and no clone a single base away is much larger than it. Library preparation employed 5' RACE. Sequencing was performed on an Illumina HiSeq 2000. Template switching introduced a universal primer binding site; the final cDNA contained a unique molecular identifier, enabling accurate counting of TCR cDNA molecules. Specific primers in the conserved constant-segment region were used to synthesize first-strand cDNA for TCR alpha and beta chains. To control for contamination, each cDNA library was double barcoded with a SMART-Mk sample barcode plus Illumina barcodes. TruSeq adapter sequences along with Illumina sample barcodes were introduced in two successive PCR steps. The TCR alpha and beta cDNA libraries were sequenced on the Illumina HiSeq platform using custom primers. On the authors' methods: MiGEC processed the raw reads to extract unique molecular identifiers, while MiXCR was used to determine the CDR3 positions. For each individual, recombination models were inferred using an EM algorithm with the repgenHMM and IGoR tools. The tcR package in R was used for shared clonotype analysis, with sharing normalized by the product of cloneset sizes. To study raw recombination without the effects of thymic and clonal selection, out-of-frame nonproductive sequences were analyzed. The raw public reads went through TCRdb reprocessing: fastp at Q25, MiXCR clone calling, in-frame beta chains kept. A single entry per CDR3 protein holds the most common genes and DNA from its merged rows. These V and J calls derive from TCRdb rather than the authors' analysis. For this sample there are 1.5 million to 2 million distinct CDR3 sequences; about 31% appear just once. The ten largest clones add up to 0.27% of the sample.

This sample was included in a study of identical twins (TCRdb year 2016). Study-level background: The study deep-sequenced TCR alpha and beta repertoires from monozygotic twins, unrelated adults of various ages and cord blood to test whether fetal clonotypes persist. To rule out contamination, the twin experiments were replicated at different times with different library preparation protocols.

What the research found in general, with its limitations: Invariant T cells such as MAIT and iNKT could partly confound zero-insertion analyses, although diverse VJ usage argued against such confounding for most clonotypes. Because the same donors could not be followed over many years, the conclusions depended on cross-sectional statistical analysis. In monozygotic twins, recombination models systematically underestimated out-of-frame TCR alpha sharing, but the models matched the sharing seen between unrelated individuals. Abundant cord blood beta clonotypes carried fewer insertions; young adult naive repertoires showed a weaker similar trend, while memory repertoires showed none. In beta out-of-frame sequences, excess twin sharing was weaker, because having fewer shared sequences lowered the signal-to-noise ratio. Out-of-frame TCR alpha sequences shared between twins showed an excess of low generation-probability sequences compared with coincidental sharing between unrelated individuals.

Trimming leaves V shorter by 3 bases and J shorter by 3 bases, with the junction holding 6 bases beyond the gene matches. CDR1 and CDR2, per the germline V gene, are MDHEN and SYDVKM. The CDR3 sequence holds 15 residues, the cysteine and phenylalanine included. The entry retains the CDR3 DNA only, 45 bases that are in frame from base 1. Only healthy Caucasian donors were included. Specimen: cord blood. The receptor was isolated from a newborn girl in good health. The chain was built from TRBV28 and TRBJ2-3; 7 middle bases align to TRBD2. Here is the DNA: TGTGCCAGCAGTTTTATCCAACTAGCGACAGATACGCAGTATTTT. This is translated as CASSFIQLATDTQYF.